This TCR beta chain is from a study of blood T cell repertoires in COVID-19. Whole-study context: Some COVID-19 samples were acute and others convalescent; all came from the United States, Italy and Spain.

Germline V CDR1 and CDR2: DFQATT, SNEGSKA (reference sequence). Trimming pared 3 bases from V and 2 bases from J, leaving 11 bases between. The CDR3 spans 13 residues. The method was immunoSEQ multiplex PCR; TCRdb's version includes in-frame clones alone and lacks a portion of them. The sample lists tens of thousands of clones, about 79% occurring once. This receptor was identified in a woman in her 50s with acute or convalescent COVID-19. The sequenced material came from peripheral blood. This chain connects TRBV20-1 to TRBJ2-7; maybe TRBD1 (5 bases). The CDR3 sequence: CSASDGAPYEQYF. CDR3 bases: TGCAGTGCTAGTGATGGGGCTCCCTACGAGCAGTACTTC.